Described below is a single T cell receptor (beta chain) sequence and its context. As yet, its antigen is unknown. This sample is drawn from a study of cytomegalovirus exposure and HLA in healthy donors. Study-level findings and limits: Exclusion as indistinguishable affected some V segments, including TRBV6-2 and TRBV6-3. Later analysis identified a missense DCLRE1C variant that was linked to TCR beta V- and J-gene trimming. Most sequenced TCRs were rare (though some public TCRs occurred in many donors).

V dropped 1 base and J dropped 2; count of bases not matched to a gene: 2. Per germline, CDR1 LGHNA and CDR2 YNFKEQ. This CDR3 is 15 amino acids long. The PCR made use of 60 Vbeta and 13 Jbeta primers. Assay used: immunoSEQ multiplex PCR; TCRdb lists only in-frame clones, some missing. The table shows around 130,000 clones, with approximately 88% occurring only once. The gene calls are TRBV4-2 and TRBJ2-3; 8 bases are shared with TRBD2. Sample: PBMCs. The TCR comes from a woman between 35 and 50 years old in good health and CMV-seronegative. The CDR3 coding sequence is TGTGCCAGCAGCCAAGCGGGAGGGACCACAGATACGCAGTATTTT. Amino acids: CASSQAGGTTDTQYF.